This note documents a single T cell receptor beta chain sequence. Data came from immunoSEQ multiplex PCR; TCRdb stores just in-frame clones and leaves some out. The repertoire has about 520,000 clones, approximately 85% of them found once; the top ten carry 3% to 4%. CDR3 length: 16 residues. Germline values: CDR1 LNHNV, CDR2 YYDKDF (reference sequence). The ends lost 2 bases at V and 3 bases at J; junction bases unmatched: 5. The record originates from a study of blood T cell repertoires in COVID-19. Study as a whole: T cells, B-cell-depleted T cells, or PBMCs supplied cDNA or gDNA.

Sequencing was performed on peripheral blood. The receptor's source is a human donor in a cohort sampled during active COVID-19. J is TRBJ2-2 and V is TRBV15, with TRBD2 matching 8 bases. The CDR3, as DNA: TGTGCCACCAGCAGAATCGGGGGGGGCCACACCGGGGAGCTGTTTTTT. This sequence encodes CATSRIGGGHTGELFF.